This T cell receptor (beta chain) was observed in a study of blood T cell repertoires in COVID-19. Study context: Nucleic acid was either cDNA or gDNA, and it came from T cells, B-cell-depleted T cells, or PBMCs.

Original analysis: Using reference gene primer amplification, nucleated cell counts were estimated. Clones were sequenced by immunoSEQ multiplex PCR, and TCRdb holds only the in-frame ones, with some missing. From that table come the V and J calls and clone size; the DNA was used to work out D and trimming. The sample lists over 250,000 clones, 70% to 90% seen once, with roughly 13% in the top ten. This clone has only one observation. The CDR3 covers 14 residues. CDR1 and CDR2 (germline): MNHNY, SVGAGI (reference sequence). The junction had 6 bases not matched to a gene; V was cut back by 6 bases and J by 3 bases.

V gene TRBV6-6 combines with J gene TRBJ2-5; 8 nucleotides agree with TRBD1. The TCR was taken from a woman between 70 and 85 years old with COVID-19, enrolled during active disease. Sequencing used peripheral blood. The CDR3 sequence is CASSGQGWEETQYF. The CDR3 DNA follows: TGTGCCAGCAGCGGACAGGGATGGGAAGAGACCCAGTACTTC.